The clone carrying this T cell receptor beta chain was observed a handful of times. MiXCR was run by TCRdb on the 5' RACE reads, yielding one entry per CDR3 protein. The data contain more than 75,000 distinct CDR3 sequences, roughly 25% of them singletons. This sample stems from a study of T-cell memory formation after mild COVID-19. Sequenced sample: PBMCs or a T cell subset sorted from them (not recorded which). The clonotype was recovered from a man aged 18 to 29 who had mild COVID-19 (a few samples of this study predate the infection). Cell type and time point are not known.

The CDR3 loop is CASSPKPTVYNSPLHF. CDR3 in DNA: TGTGCCAGCTCACCAAAGCCGACGGTTTATAATTCACCCCTCCACTTT. The chain combines TRBV18 with TRBJ1-6; no clear D. Looked up from germline, CDR1 is KGHSH and CDR2 is LQKENI. Between the trimmed V and J ends, which lost 2 bases and 4 bases, there was a span of 12 bases. CDR3 size: 16 residues.